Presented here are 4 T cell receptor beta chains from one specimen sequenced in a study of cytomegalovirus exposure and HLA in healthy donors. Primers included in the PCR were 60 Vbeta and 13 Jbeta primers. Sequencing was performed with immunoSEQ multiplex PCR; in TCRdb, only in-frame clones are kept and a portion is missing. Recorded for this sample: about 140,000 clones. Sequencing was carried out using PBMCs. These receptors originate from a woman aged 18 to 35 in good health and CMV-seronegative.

The CDR3 nucleotides are TGTGCCAGCAGCTTAGTGTGGACAGGGGTTACCGGGGAGCTGTTTTTT. Protein product: CASSLVWTGVTGELFF. This chain uses TRBV7-2 with TRBJ2-2, with 9 bases aligning to TRBD1. Germline-derived CDR1 and CDR2 are SGHTA and FQGNSA. V lost 1 base and J lost 5; bases outside the gene matches: 5. This CDR3 is built from 16 residues. The entire variable domain, with the rest obtained from reference TRBV7-2 and TRBJ2-2, is as follows: GAGVSQSPSNKVTEKGKDVELRCDPISGHTALYWYRQSLGQGLEFLIYFQGNSAPDKSGLPSDRFSAERTGGSVSTLTIQRTQQEDSAVYLCASSLVWTGVTGELFFGEGSRLTVL.

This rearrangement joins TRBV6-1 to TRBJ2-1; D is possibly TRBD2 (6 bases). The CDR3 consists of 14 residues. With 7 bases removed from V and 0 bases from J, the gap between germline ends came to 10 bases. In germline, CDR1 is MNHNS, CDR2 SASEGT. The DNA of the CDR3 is TGTGCCAGCATACCCGGGAGCTCCTACAATGAGCAGTTCTTC. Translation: CASIPGSSYNEQFF.

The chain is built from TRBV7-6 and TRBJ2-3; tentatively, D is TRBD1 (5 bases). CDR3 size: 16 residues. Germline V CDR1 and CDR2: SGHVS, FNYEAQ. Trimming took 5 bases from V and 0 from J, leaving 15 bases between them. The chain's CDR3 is CASSPRVVSSTDTQYF. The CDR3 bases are TGTGCCAGCAGCCCCAGGGTGGTCTCTAGCACAGATACGCAGTATTTT.

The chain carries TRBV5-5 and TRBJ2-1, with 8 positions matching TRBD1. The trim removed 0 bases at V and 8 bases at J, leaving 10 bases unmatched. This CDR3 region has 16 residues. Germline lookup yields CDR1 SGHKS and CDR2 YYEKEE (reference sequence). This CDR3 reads CASSLGLGQEGDEQFF. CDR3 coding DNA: TGTGCCAGCAGCTTGGGATTGGGACAGGAGGGCGATGAGCAGTTCTTC.